This TCR beta chain was retrieved from a study of blood T cell repertoires in COVID-19 (dated by TCRdb to 2020 to 2022). A note on the overall study: Samples covering the acute and convalescent phases of COVID-19 were provided by collaborators in the United States, Italy and Spain. Samples were obtained from the ongoing ImmuneRACE study (first 160 participants) and from over a thousand subjects provided by 6 global collaborators. Deeply sampled blood TCRbeta repertoires from subjects exposed to, actively infected with, or recovered from COVID-19 were included in the dataset. The material from the prospective study consisted of cDNA or gDNA derived from T cells, B-cell-depleted T cells, or PBMCs. Where HLA class I and class II types were available, the types were taken from metadata supplied by the sample provider, not from assay-based typing. The repertoires were released in a freely available public database meant as a resource for research on the immune response to SARS-CoV-2. The sample metadata nearly always contained a de-identified subject ID, COVID-19 status, age in years and sex.

The CDR3 covers 15 residues, taking in both the cysteine and the phenylalanine. The read is trimmed to its CDR3 DNA, 45 bases read in frame from base 1. For this chain, trimming is 5 bases at the V end and 4 bases at the J end, and the number of junction bases without a gene match is 6. The germline V gene (reference sequence) gives CDR1 as LNHDA and CDR2 as SQIVND. TCRbeta CDR3 regions were amplified from genomic DNA by means of the immunoSEQ Assay, a bias-controlled multiplex PCR. Concerning the study's data processing: Nucleated cell counts per sample were estimated from amplification of reference gene primers within the assay. To quantify the absolute abundance of each unique TCRbeta CDR3 rearrangement, sequence reads were collapsed and filtered. For each sample, productive Simpson clonality was calculated as the square root of Simpson's diversity index over productive rearrangements. TCRdb stores this immuneACCESS table with in-frame sequences only. Part of the clones is absent; in the studies checked, under half of the shortfall reflects unresolved V genes, and no reason is known for the rest. V, J and clone size reflect that table, while D and trimming were determined from the DNA. Within this sample are under 200,000 clones, with 88% of them counted one time only. The top ten clones comprise 1.5% to 2% of the sample.

Collaborating institutions collected whole blood in K2EDTA tubes following their own protocols. For TCRbeta analysis, collaborators shipped samples in one of three forms: frozen whole blood, isolated PBMCs, or DNA extracted from either of those sample types. The paper's findings and limits, for the study overall: The amount of clinical and demographic metadata varied by source and participant and was provided uncurated.

In its sample, this clone was seen a few times. Its antigen remains unidentified. Qualities for individual bases were not recorded, and no much larger clone is one base off. The sequence joins TRBV19 to TRBJ2-2; a stretch of 8 junction bases matches TRBD1. Sequencing input: peripheral blood. The receptor comes from a young man with active or convalescent COVID-19. The CDR3 has the sequence CASSQGQETTGELFF. The DNA is TGTGCCAGTAGTCAGGGACAGGAGACCACCGGGGAGCTGTTTTTT.